The source of this TCR beta chain is a study of blood T cell repertoires in COVID-19. The protocol was immunoSEQ multiplex PCR, while the TCRdb copy is restricted to in-frame clones and leaves out a portion. The data contain fewer than 300,000 clones, over 75% of them seen just once; the ten biggest clones take up roughly 0.8%. Trimming removed 0 bases at V and 7 bases at J, with 12 bases between. There are 15 residues in the CDR3. Germline-derived CDR1 and CDR2 are SEHNR and FQNEAQ (reference sequence). Sequences were obtained from peripheral blood. V is TRBV7-9 and J is TRBJ1-4, with D perhaps matching TRBD1 (5 bases). The clonotype originates from a young woman with acute or convalescent COVID-19. The CDR3 is CASSLAVRDAEKLFF. The CDR3, as DNA: TGTGCCAGCAGCTTAGCCGTCAGGGATGCTGAAAAACTGTTTTTT. The variable domain in full, completed from reference TRBV7-9 and TRBJ1-4, reads DTGVSQNPRHKITKRGQNVTFRCDPISEHNRLYWYRQTLGQGPEFLTYFQNEAQLEKSRLLSDRFSAERPKGSFSTLEIQRTEQGDSAMYLCASSLAVRDAEKLFFGSGTQLSVL.